The 9 T cell receptor beta chains reported below all come from one sample, sequenced in a study of blood T cell repertoires in COVID-19. Sequencing used immunoSEQ multiplex PCR; TCRdb keeps in-frame clones, though not all of them. The table lists a few hundred thousand clones, around 87% of them singletons. Material: PBMCs or T cells enriched from blood (not recorded which). Receptors were obtained from a man aged 30-40 years who had been exposed to COVID-19.

This chain joins TRBV19 and TRBJ1-6; TRBD1 might be the D (6 bases). The CDR3 totals 14 residues. Trimming shortened V by 5 bases and J by 10 bases, and 15 bases separated the two germline ends. Germline V CDR1 and CDR2: LNHDA, SQIVND (reference sequence). The CDR3 DNA reads as TGTGCCAGTAGTGCAGGGGATTTTGGGTCACCCCTCCACTTT. Residues: CASSAGDFGSPLHF.

This rearrangement joins TRBV12-5 to TRBJ2-1, with TRBD2 matching over 12 bases. The germline CDR1 and CDR2 sequences are LGHNT and FRNRAP. Germline trimming cut 5 bases from V and 10 bases from J; bases unmatched to any gene: 9. CDR3 length equals 15 residues. CDR3 in DNA: TGTGCTAGTGGTCCGGGGACTAGCGGGTACAGGGAGCAGTTCTTC. Protein: CASGPGTSGYREQFF.

This rearrangement joins TRBV5-1 to TRBJ1-2, with a tentative D call TRBD1 (6 bases). The V and J ends lost 0 bases and 4 bases respectively, with 10 bases between them. Per the germline V gene, CDR1 is SGHRS and CDR2 is YFSETQ. The CDR3 runs to 14 residues. The CDR3 sequence is CASSLEDSRYGYTF. CDR3 in DNA: TGCGCCAGCAGCTTGGAGGACAGCCGCTATGGCTACACCTTC.

The chain has TRBV3-1 (or the pseudogene TRBV3-2) and TRBJ2-7; 8 bases are shared with TRBD1. V lost 3 bases to trimming and J lost 0 bases; unmatched junction nucleotides: 7. Per germline, CDR1 LGHDT and CDR2 YNNKEL (reference sequence). The CDR3 consists of 16 residues. The CDR3 sequence: CASSHAGGQSSYEQYF. CDR3 DNA sequence: TGTGCCAGCAGCCATGCAGGGGGCCAAAGCTCCTACGAGCAGTACTTC.

The chain has TRBV7-6 and TRBJ2-1; 8 nucleotides match TRBD2. There are 19 residues in the CDR3. J lost 7 bases, V lost 3 bases, and 20 bases had no gene match. Germline CDR1 reads SGHVS; CDR2 reads FNYEAQ. The CDR3 region is CASSFPAGGRVLRLNEQFF. For the CDR3, the DNA is TGTGCCAGCAGCTTCCCCGCGGGGGGCCGGGTCCTCCGTTTGAATGAGCAGTTCTTC.

This sequence joins TRBV4-3 and TRBJ1-5; TRBD1 is a possible D gene (6 bases). Trimming removed 2 bases at V and 2 bases at J, with 10 bases between. This CDR3 comprises 15 residues. Germline V CDR1 and CDR2: LGHNA, YSLEER. The CDR3 sequence is CASSQTGYRNQPQHF. The CDR3 DNA reads TGCGCCAGCAGCCAAACAGGGTACCGCAATCAGCCCCAGCATTTT.

This sequence joins TRBV12-5 and TRBJ1-4; D is perhaps TRBD1 (6 bases). The length of the CDR3 is 15 residues. Between the trimmed V and J ends, which lost 4 bases and 8 bases, there was a span of 17 bases. Germline V lookup: CDR1 LGHNT, CDR2 FRNRAP. CDR3 in DNA: TGTGCTAGTGGTTCTGTCAGGGGCCCCGGGGAAAAACTGTTTTTT. It encodes CASGSVRGPGEKLFF.

This chain links TRBV7-2 with TRBJ2-1, with TRBD1 matching over 7 bases. CDR3 size: 17 residues. V shed 1 base and J 2 bases; nucleotides not matched to a gene: 8. Germline V gene sequence: CDR1 SGHTA, CDR2 FQGNSA. CDR3 protein: CASSLVGPGTAYNEQFF. The CDR3 DNA follows: TGTGCCAGCAGCTTAGTTGGCCCGGGGACAGCCTACAATGAGCAGTTCTTC.

The gene calls are TRBV3-1 (or the pseudogene TRBV3-2) and TRBJ2-1, with 13 bases fitting TRBD2. With V trimmed by 5 bases and J by 4 bases, 8 bases remained unmatched. The CDR3 is 17 residues long. Germline V CDR1 and CDR2: LGHDT, YNNKEL (reference sequence). Here the CDR3 DNA reads TGTGCCAGCAGCTCGCGGACTAGCGGGGGCCCATACAATGAGCAGTTCTTC. Protein: CASSSRTSGGPYNEQFF.